Below, 18 T cell receptor beta chains from the same sample are listed, as sequenced in a study of cytomegalovirus exposure and HLA in healthy donors. Primers included in the PCR were 60 Vbeta and 13 Jbeta primers. Method: immunoSEQ multiplex PCR; TCRdb's copy keeps in-frame clones and lacks some. The table includes more than 95,000 clones, around 80% detected once. The specimen sequenced was PBMCs. The source of these receptors is a young man in good health and CMV-seropositive.

The chain employs TRBV27 and TRBJ2-7; 10 bases agree with TRBD1. The CDR3 sequence is 15 residues long. The ends lost 2 bases at V and 2 bases at J; junction bases unmatched: 3. Germline loops: CDR1 MNHEY, CDR2 SMNVEV (reference sequence). This CDR3 is CASSLGGQGTYEQYF. The CDR3 bases are TGTGCCAGCAGTTTAGGGGGACAGGGGACCTACGAGCAGTACTTC.

The gene calls are TRBV28 and TRBJ1-2; D is uncertain. Germline V gene sequence: CDR1 MDHEN, CDR2 SYDVKM. V lost 6 bases and J 0 bases, leaving 14 bases between the germline ends. The CDR3 spans 15 residues. The CDR3 spells CASSLPGGPNYGYTF. In nucleotides, the CDR3 is TGTGCCAGCAGCCTCCCTGGCGGCCCTAACTATGGCTACACCTTC.

The chain couples TRBV4-3 to TRBJ1-1; possibly TRBD1 for D (5 bases). The CDR3 runs to 16 residues. Germline-derived CDR1 and CDR2 are LGHNA and YSLEER. The ends were cut back, 0 bases at V and 7 bases at J, with 18 bases in the middle. The CDR3 DNA reads TGCGCCAGCAGCCAAGATCATCGGGATGGGGACTTTGAAGCTTTCTTT. This codes for CASSQDHRDGDFEAFF.

J is TRBJ2-1 and V is TRBV9; the match to TRBD2 covers 13 bases. This CDR3 comprises 16 residues. Per the germline V gene, CDR1 is SGDLS and CDR2 is YYNGEE. V was clipped by 4 bases and J by 4 bases; unmatched bases: 5. The CDR3 bases are TGTGCCAGCAGCCCCGGGACTAGCGGGGATTACAATGAGCAGTTCTTC. It encodes CASSPGTSGDYNEQFF.

The chain carries TRBV2 and TRBJ2-1; TRBD2 is a possible D gene (7 bases). The V and J ends lost 6 bases and 4 bases respectively, with 16 bases between them. Germline CDR1 SNHLY, CDR2 FYNNEI. This CDR3 region has 15 residues. CDR3 sequence: CASRKGGASYNEQFF. The CDR3 region has the DNA TGTGCCAGCAGAAAAGGGGGGGCTTCTTACAATGAGCAGTTCTTC.

The genes are TRBV6-1 and TRBJ2-7; tentative D call: TRBD1 (5 bases). The CDR3 has 12 amino acids. Trimming shortened V by 4 bases and J by 3 bases, and 7 bases separated the two germline ends. Germline V CDR1 and CDR2: MNHNS, SASEGT. The CDR3 loop is CASSGQFYEQYF. The CDR3 DNA reads as TGTGCCAGCAGTGGACAGTTCTACGAGCAGTACTTC.

J is TRBJ1-2 and V is TRBV7-9; no firm D call. CDR3 length: 17 amino acids. In germline, CDR1 is SEHNR, CDR2 FQNEAQ (reference sequence). Deletions cut 1 base from V and 0 bases from J, with 15 bases between. The CDR3 is CASSLGSRRAANYGYTF. In nucleotides, the CDR3 is TGTGCCAGCAGCTTAGGATCGAGGCGGGCAGCTAACTATGGCTACACCTTC.

This rearrangement joins TRBV19 to TRBJ2-7; possibly TRBD1 for D (6 bases). This CDR3 is built from 14 residues. Per germline, CDR1 LNHDA and CDR2 SQIVND (reference sequence). V was clipped by 5 bases and J by 0 bases, with 11 bases between them. This CDR3 reads CASSFGTFSYEQYF. As DNA, the CDR3 is TGTGCCAGTAGTTTCGGGACATTCTCCTACGAGCAGTACTTC.

The rearrangement uses TRBV5-8 and TRBJ1-5; D is unclear. The germline V and J ends were trimmed by 1 base and 2 bases, with 10 bases remaining between them. The CDR3 sequence is 15 residues long. CDR1 is SGHTS, CDR2 YDEGEE, per germline. CDR3 in DNA: TGTGCCAGCAGCTTGAACATTCTTGGCAATCAGCCCCAGCATTTT. This encodes CASSLNILGNQPQHF.

This chain links TRBV5-5 with TRBJ1-1; D remains unclear. The CDR3 is made up of 16 amino acids. Germline CDR1 is SGHKS and CDR2 is YYEKEE (reference sequence). V was cut by 0 bases and J by 4 bases, with 16 bases left in between. The CDR3, as DNA: TGTGCCAGCAGCTTGGCCGGGTGGGAGACCAGCACTGAAGCTTTCTTT. Translation gives CASSLAGWETSTEAFF.

The rearrangement joins TRBV5-6 to TRBJ2-7, with 7 bases that match TRBD2. This CDR3 region has 15 residues. The germline V gene has CDR1 SGHDT and CDR2 YYEEEE. Trimming cost V 0 bases and J 9 bases; bases outside gene matches: 12. CDR3 residues: CASSLGAGSKLGQYF. CDR3 DNA sequence: TGTGCCAGCAGCTTGGGAGCGGGGTCCAAGCTCGGGCAGTACTTC.

This clone was seen only once. Other nucleotide sequences in the sample specify the same CDR3. The rearrangement uses TRBV4-3 and TRBJ2-3, with D tentatively TRBD2 (6 bases). V was shortened by 1 base and J by 7 bases, with 9 bases between the two germline ends. Germline V gene sequence: CDR1 LGHNA, CDR2 YSLEER. CDR3 length equals 13 residues. CDR3 region: CASSQGLGNTQYF. CDR3 DNA: TGCGCCAGCAGCCAAGGACTAGGGAATACGCAGTATTTT.

The chain employs TRBV27 and TRBJ1-1; TRBD1 aligns across 7 bases. The V gene end was trimmed by 6 bases and the J gene end by 4 bases; junction bases not matched to a gene: 8. CDR3 length equals 14 residues. In germline, CDR1 is MNHEY, CDR2 SMNVEV (reference sequence). DNA for the CDR3: TGTGCCAGCAGACAACAGGGGCTGGGCACTGAAGCTTTCTTT. This encodes CASRQQGLGTEAFF.

The chain links TRBV2 to TRBJ2-7; 8 nucleotides line up with TRBD1. There are 14 residues in the CDR3. Germline CDR1 SNHLY, CDR2 FYNNEI. Unmatched junction bases numbered 5, after V lost 7 bases and J lost 0 bases. This CDR3 is CASNRDRISYEQYF. The CDR3 DNA reads TGTGCCAGCAACCGGGACAGGATCTCCTACGAGCAGTACTTC.

CDR3 amino acids: CASSIWGTGGNTEAFF. CDR3 in DNA: TGTGCCAGTAGTATATGGGGGACAGGGGGAAACACTGAAGCTTTCTTT. The chain combines TRBV19 with TRBJ1-1, with 11 bases aligning to TRBD1. The length of the CDR3 is 16 residues. The trim removed 2 bases at V and 2 bases at J, leaving 4 bases unmatched. The germline V gene encodes CDR1 LNHDA and CDR2 SQIVND (reference sequence).

The chain uses TRBV10-3 and TRBJ2-5; D is perhaps TRBD2 (6 bases). V lost 8 bases to trimming and J lost 3 bases, with 16 bases between them. This CDR3 contains 14 residues. Germline-derived CDR1 and CDR2 are ENHRY and SYGVKD. The DNA of the CDR3 is TGTGCCATCCGTTCGACTAGGGGTGAAGAGACCCAGTACTTC. Protein product: CAIRSTRGEETQYF.

The chain has TRBV6-1 and TRBJ2-1, with a possible D match to TRBD2 (5 bases). The V and J ends lost 3 bases and 7 bases respectively, with 7 bases between them. CDR1 MNHNS and CDR2 SASEGT come from the germline V gene. The CDR3 spans 12 residues. The CDR3 here is CASSDPGNEQFF. CDR3 bases: TGTGCCAGCAGTGATCCGGGGAATGAGCAGTTCTTC.

V usage is TRBV30 and J usage is TRBJ1-3, with D maybe TRBD1 (6 bases). Deletions cut 3 bases from V and 0 bases from J, with 12 bases between. Germline lookup yields CDR1 GTSNPN and CDR2 SVGIG (reference sequence). The CDR3 spans 15 residues. The chain's CDR3 is CAWSLDRSSGNTIYF. The CDR3 DNA follows: TGTGCCTGGAGCTTGGACAGAAGCTCTGGAAACACCATATATTTT.